The next 28 T cell receptor beta chains were all read from a single sample in a study of post-analysis software for immune sequencing data. Broader study findings: TRBV5-6, TRBV5-1 and TRBV20-1 were among a few TRBV segments more frequent in patients than controls.

Prepared libraries of TCR beta cDNA carried unique molecular identifiers. Each CDR3 protein gets one entry after TCRdb re-called the PCR reads with MiXCR. The sample shows roughly 600,000 distinct CDR3 sequences, about 40% of them seen only once. The antigens of these receptors remain unknown. Material: blood. All receptors derive from a girl between 5 and 17 years old with multiple sclerosis.

The chain carries TRBV12-3 or TRBV12-4 and TRBJ1-2; D not resolved. V lost 0 bases and J lost 4, with 12 bases in between. The CDR3 runs to 15 residues. CDR3 DNA sequence: TGTGCCAGCAGTTTAGCCAGATCCTTTGCCTATGGCTACACCTTC. The encoded protein is CASSLARSFAYGYTF.

The chain is built from TRBV20-1 and TRBJ2-5; unclear D gene. V was cut by 1 base and J by 3 bases, with 9 bases left in between. The CDR3 spans 13 residues. Germline V gene sequence: CDR1 DFQATT, CDR2 SNEGSKA (reference sequence). In DNA form, the CDR3 reads TGCAGTGCTAGAGCCTCGATGGAAGAGACCCAGTACTTC. Translating it yields CSARASMEETQYF.

The DNA for the CDR3 is TGCGCCAGCAGCTTGGCCAACTTCCAGCAACAGCCCCAGCATTTT. Translation: CASSLANFQQQPQHF. The chain has TRBV5-1 and TRBJ1-5; the D is unclear. CDR1 and CDR2 from the germline V gene are SGHRS and YFSETQ. The V end lost 0 bases, the J end lost 7 bases, and 14 bases lay between the germline ends. CDR3 length: 15 amino acids.

This clonotype has a handful of counts. This chain links TRBV20-1 with TRBJ2-7; TRBD1 or TRBD2 may be the D gene (6 bases each). Trimming cost V 3 bases and J 7 bases, with 22 bases left between them. The CDR3 runs to 15 residues. Germline-derived CDR1 and CDR2 are DFQATT and SNEGSKA (reference sequence). The CDR3 reads CSARAPEGGRKEQYF. CDR3 sequence (DNA): TGCAGTGCTAGGGCCCCCGAAGGGGGGAGAAAAGAGCAGTACTTC.

This clonotype was found a few times. This CDR3 is CSAGGTGTTYEQYF. DNA for the CDR3: TGCAGTGCTGGAGGGACAGGGACAACTTACGAGCAGTACTTC. The rearrangement joins TRBV20-1 to TRBJ2-7; TRBD1 agrees at 9 bases. Germline V gives CDR1 DFQATT, CDR2 SNEGSKA (reference sequence). V shed 5 bases, J shed 4 bases, and the junction held 9 bases outside the gene matches. The CDR3 runs to 14 residues.

V usage is TRBV20-1 and J usage is TRBJ2-1; 16 bases match TRBD2. The CDR3 contains 19 residues. V dropped 2 bases and J dropped 5; count of bases not matched to a gene: 12. From germline, CDR1 is DFQATT and CDR2 SNEGSKA (reference sequence). The CDR3 is CSARSNPGLAGGRDNEQFF. CDR3 sequence (DNA): TGCAGTGCTAGATCCAACCCGGGACTAGCGGGAGGGAGGGACAATGAGCAGTTCTTC.

The chain links TRBV7-2 to TRBJ1-2, with 9 bases identical to TRBD1. The CDR3 is 14 amino acids. V lost 3 bases to trimming and J lost 5 bases; unmatched junction nucleotides: 4. Germline V lookup: CDR1 SGHTA, CDR2 FQGNSA. This CDR3 reads CASSFDRGDYGYTF. In nucleotides, the CDR3 is TGTGCCAGCAGCTTCGACAGGGGGGATTATGGCTACACCTTC.

The J gene is TRBJ1-1, the V gene TRBV4-1; D might be TRBD1 (5 bases). The V gene lost 0 bases and the J gene lost 5 bases, with 19 bases spanning the gap. CDR3 length: 17 amino acids. Germline CDR1 and CDR2: MGHRA and YSYEKL. CDR3 DNA sequence: TGCGCCAGCAGCCAAGAATCGGTCCGTGGGGGTAGGACTGAAGCTTTCTTT. It translates to CASSQESVRGGRTEAFF.

The chain is built from TRBV29-1 and TRBJ1-1; possible D gene TRBD1, 5 bases. The CDR3 sequence is 14 residues long. Germline CDR1 SQVTM, CDR2 ANQGSEA. This CDR3 is CSGHPTPMNTEAFF. Here the CDR3 DNA reads TGCAGTGGACACCCAACACCAATGAACACTGAAGCTTTCTTT.

The V and J genes are TRBV20-1 and TRBJ1-2; tentatively, D is TRBD1 (5 bases). CDR1 is DFQATT, CDR2 SNEGSKA, per germline (reference sequence). V lost 5 bases to trimming and J lost 4 bases, with 20 bases between them. This CDR3 comprises 15 residues. This CDR3 is CSAPDSTGPSYGYTF. Here the CDR3 DNA reads TGCAGTGCTCCCGATAGTACAGGACCTTCCTATGGCTACACCTTC.

This clonotype appeared a few times. V and J are TRBV10-3 and TRBJ2-7, with 9 bases matching TRBD2. The trim removed 4 bases at V and 3 bases at J, leaving 7 bases unmatched. Looked up from germline, CDR1 is ENHRY and CDR2 is SYGVKD. The CDR3 extends over 15 amino acids. CDR3: CAISGSGRRGYEQYF. CDR3 DNA: TGTGCCATCAGTGGGAGCGGGAGGCGGGGCTACGAGCAGTACTTC.

The chain has TRBV24-1 and TRBJ1-1, with 7 bases fitting TRBD1. Per germline, CDR1 KGHDR and CDR2 SFDVKD. The CDR3 totals 19 residues. V trimming: 3 bases; J trimming: 1 base; junction bases outside the gene matches: 16. CDR3 protein: CATSDQGGRWGRRNTEAFF. As DNA, the CDR3 is TGTGCCACCAGTGATCAGGGGGGACGCTGGGGCCGGAGGAACACTGAAGCTTTCTTT.

This sequence joins TRBV7-8 and TRBJ1-4, with TRBD1 matching over 10 bases. With 1 base clipped from V and 7 bases from J, the junction kept 3 bases outside the gene matches. Germline assignment: CDR1 SGHVS and CDR2 FQNEAQ. This CDR3 is 15 amino acids long. The CDR3 sequence: CASSLGDRGGEKLFF. CDR3 DNA sequence: TGTGCCAGCAGCTTAGGGGACAGGGGCGGTGAAAAACTGTTTTTT.

At least ten counts were recorded for this clonotype. This chain links TRBV5-1 with TRBJ2-1, with D unresolved. The CDR3 has 14 residues. In germline, CDR1 is SGHRS, CDR2 YFSETQ. V was pared by 0 bases and J by 1 base, with 5 bases between. CDR3 protein: CASSLAFSYNEQFF. The CDR3 DNA sequence: TGCGCCAGCAGCTTGGCCTTTTCCTACAATGAGCAGTTCTTC.

This clonotype was recorded a few times. The chain employs TRBV29-1 and TRBJ1-1; a possible D gene is TRBD1 (6 bases). The V gene's germline CDR1 is SQVTM and CDR2 ANQGSEA. With 4 bases removed from V and 2 bases from J, the gap between germline ends came to 11 bases. CDR3 length: 13 amino acids. CDR3 sequence (DNA): TGCAGCGTTGCGGGCAGGGGCAACACTGAAGCTTTCTTT. Protein product: CSVAGRGNTEAFF.

This clonotype was seen many times. This rearrangement joins TRBV5-6 to TRBJ2-7, with D perhaps TRBD1 (5 bases). V was trimmed by 3 bases and J by 6 bases, leaving 10 bases between them. The CDR3 extends over 12 amino acids. Germline V gives CDR1 SGHDT, CDR2 YYEEEE. In DNA form, the CDR3 reads TGTGCCAGCAGCTCAGGGCCGGGCGAGCAGTACTTC. It yields the protein CASSSGPGEQYF.

The rearrangement joins TRBV4-2 to TRBJ2-3; D not certain. Germline V gene data show CDR1 as LGHNA and CDR2 as YNFKEQ. This CDR3 is built from 15 residues. Trimming pared 0 bases from V and 2 bases from J, leaving 9 bases between. The CDR3, as DNA: TGTGCCAGCAGCCAAGATGGAGATTACACAGATACGCAGTATTTT. It specifies CASSQDGDYTDTQYF.

This chain links TRBV7-9 with TRBJ1-2; D not certain. This CDR3 comprises 12 residues. Trimming cost V 2 bases and J 4 bases, with 5 bases left between them. Per germline, CDR1 SEHNR and CDR2 FQNEAQ (reference sequence). For the CDR3, the DNA is TGTGCCAGCAGCTTACCTCTCTATGGCTACACCTTC. As protein: CASSLPLYGYTF.

The chain joins TRBV7-2 to TRBJ2-4; D possibly corresponds to TRBD1 (6 bases). Trimming took off 5 bases at V and 8 bases at J, with 16 bases between the two ends. This CDR3 region has 14 residues. Germline V gives CDR1 SGHTA, CDR2 FQGNSA. The CDR3 region is CASSIQGGSDIQYF. In DNA form, the CDR3 reads TGTGCCAGCAGCATACAGGGTGGGTCGGACATTCAGTACTTC.

This sequence joins TRBV25-1 and TRBJ1-1; D remains unclear. The CDR3 extends over 16 amino acids. The germline V gene has CDR1 MGHDK and CDR2 SYGVNS. V shed 4 bases and J shed 1 base, with 16 bases lying between them. CDR3 nucleotide sequence: TGTGCCAGCAGTGCCCCAGGACCAGAGGGGAACACTGAAGCTTTCTTT. This codes for CASSAPGPEGNTEAFF.

The chain employs TRBV20-1 and TRBJ2-5, with 7 bases lining up with TRBD2. J gave up 5 bases and V 5 bases, and 14 bases lay outside the gene matches. Germline V gives CDR1 DFQATT, CDR2 SNEGSKA (reference sequence). The CDR3 is 15 residues long. The DNA for the CDR3 is TGCAGTGCTTCACTCCATCCGGGGGGTCAGGAGACCCAGTACTTC. Protein: CSASLHPGGQETQYF.

This chain joins TRBV7-8 and TRBJ2-5, with D hard to call. The CDR3 is 13 amino acids. V shed 5 bases and J shed 3 bases, with 10 bases lying between them. Germline assignment: CDR1 SGHVS and CDR2 FQNEAQ. The CDR3 spells CASSPSDEETQYF. For the CDR3, the DNA is TGTGCCAGCAGCCCCTCGGATGAAGAGACCCAGTACTTC.

This clonotype was found a few times. The chain is built from TRBV29-1 and TRBJ2-7; 7 positions agree with TRBD1. The CDR3 has 13 residues. The ends lost 7 bases at V and 1 base at J; junction bases unmatched: 7. The germline gives CDR1 SQVTM, CDR2 ANQGSEA. CDR3 protein: CSGTGAGSYEQYF. CDR3 DNA: TGCAGCGGAACAGGGGCAGGGTCCTACGAGCAGTACTTC.

V usage is TRBV6-6 and J usage is TRBJ1-2, with D possibly TRBD1 on 6 matching bases. Germline V lookup: CDR1 MNHNY, CDR2 SVGAGI (reference sequence). This CDR3 has 14 residues. Trimming took 2 bases from V and 4 from J, leaving 11 bases between them. This CDR3 reads CASSYGGGSYGYTF. CDR3 nucleotides: TGTGCCAGCAGTTACGGGGGCGGTTCCTATGGCTACACCTTC.

The chain combines TRBV10-3 with TRBJ1-2, with D tentatively TRBD1 (5 bases). This CDR3 comprises 17 residues. V gave up 0 bases and J gave up 0 bases, with 14 bases separating them. The V gene's germline CDR1 is ENHRY and CDR2 SYGVKD. The CDR3 reads CAISESSGLTSNYGYTF. The CDR3 DNA reads as TGTGCCATCAGTGAGTCGTCAGGGCTTACCTCTAACTATGGCTACACCTTC.

The V and J genes are TRBV20-1 and TRBJ2-5, with D unresolved. The DNA end favors TRBJ2-7, so the J call may be wrong. The CDR3 extends over 13 amino acids. CDR1 and CDR2 from the germline V gene are DFQATT and SNEGSKA (reference sequence). As DNA, the CDR3 is TGCAGTGGTGCAGGTCGCTCTCCCTACGAGCAGTACTTC. Translating it yields CSGAGRSPYEQYF.

The chain joins TRBV6-1 to TRBJ1-1; a possible D gene is TRBD1 (6 bases). This CDR3 is 13 amino acids long. CDR1 and CDR2 from the germline V gene are MNHNS and SASEGT. Trimming took off 6 bases at V and 2 bases at J, with 10 bases between the two ends. CDR3 region: CASRKGGNTEAFF. DNA of the CDR3: TGTGCCAGCAGGAAGGGGGGCAACACTGAAGCTTTCTTT.

As concerns this clonotype: An end of the junction does not agree with germline; a read error may underlie this. The chain employs TRBV11-2 and TRBJ2-1; no definite D call. CDR3 length: 15 residues. Germline V CDR1 and CDR2: SGHAT, FQNNGV. The CDR3 DNA sequence: TGTGCCTGCAGCTTAGATTTAGGTAGTTACAATGAGCAGTTCTTC. This translates into CACSLDLGSYNEQFF.